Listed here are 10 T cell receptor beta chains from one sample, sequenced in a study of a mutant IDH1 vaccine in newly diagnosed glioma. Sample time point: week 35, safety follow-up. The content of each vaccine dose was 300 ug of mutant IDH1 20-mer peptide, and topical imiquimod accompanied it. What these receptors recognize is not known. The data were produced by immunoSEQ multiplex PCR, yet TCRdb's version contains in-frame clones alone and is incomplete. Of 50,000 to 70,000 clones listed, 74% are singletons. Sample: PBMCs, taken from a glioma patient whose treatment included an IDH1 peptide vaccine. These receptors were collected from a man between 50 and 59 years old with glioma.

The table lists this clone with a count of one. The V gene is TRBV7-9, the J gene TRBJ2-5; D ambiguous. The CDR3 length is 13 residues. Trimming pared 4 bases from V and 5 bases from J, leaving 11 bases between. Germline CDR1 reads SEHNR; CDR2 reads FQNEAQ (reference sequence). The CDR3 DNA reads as TGTGCCAGCAGCTATACAACGGCGGAGACCCAGTACTTC. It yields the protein CASSYTTAETQYF.

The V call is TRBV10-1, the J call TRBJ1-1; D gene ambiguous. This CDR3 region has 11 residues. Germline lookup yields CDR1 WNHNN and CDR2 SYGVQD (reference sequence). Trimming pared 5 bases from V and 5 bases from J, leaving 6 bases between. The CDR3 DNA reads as TGCGCCAGCAGTAAGAGTACTGAAGCTTTCTTT. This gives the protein CASSKSTEAFF.

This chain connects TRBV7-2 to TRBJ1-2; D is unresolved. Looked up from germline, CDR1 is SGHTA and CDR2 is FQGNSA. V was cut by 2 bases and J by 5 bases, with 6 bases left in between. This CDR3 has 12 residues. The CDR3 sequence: CASSLRSYGYTF. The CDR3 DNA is TGTGCCAGCAGCTTACGCTCATATGGCTACACCTTC.

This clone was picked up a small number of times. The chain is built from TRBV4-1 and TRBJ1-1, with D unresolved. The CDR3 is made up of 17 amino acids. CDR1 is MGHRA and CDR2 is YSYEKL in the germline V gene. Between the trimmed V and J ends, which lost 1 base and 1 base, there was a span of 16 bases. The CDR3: CASSQGQDPGRNTEAFF. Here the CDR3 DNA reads TGCGCCAGCAGCCAAGGTCAGGACCCCGGGAGGAACACTGAAGCTTTCTTT.

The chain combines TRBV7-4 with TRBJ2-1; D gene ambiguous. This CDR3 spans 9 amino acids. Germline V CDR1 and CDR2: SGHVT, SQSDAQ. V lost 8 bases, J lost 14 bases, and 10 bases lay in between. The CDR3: CASPEKKFF. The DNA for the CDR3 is TGTGCCAGCCCCGAGAAAAAGTTCTTC.

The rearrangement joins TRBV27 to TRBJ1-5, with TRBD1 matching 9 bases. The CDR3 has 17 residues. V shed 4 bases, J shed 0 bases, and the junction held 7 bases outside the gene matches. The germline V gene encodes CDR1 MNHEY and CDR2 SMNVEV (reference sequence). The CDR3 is CASSSRQGGNSNQPQHF. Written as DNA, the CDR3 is TGTGCCAGCAGTTCCCGACAGGGGGGAAATAGCAATCAGCCCCAGCATTTT.

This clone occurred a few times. The CDR3 reads CAGAGRGTEAFF. The CDR3 nucleotides read TGTGCCGGAGCAGGACGGGGCACTGAAGCTTTCTTT. The V and J genes are TRBV5-8 and TRBJ1-1, with no clear D. V was cut by 10 bases and J by 4 bases, with 14 bases left in between. Germline V gives CDR1 SGHTS, CDR2 YDEGEE. This CDR3 contains 12 residues.

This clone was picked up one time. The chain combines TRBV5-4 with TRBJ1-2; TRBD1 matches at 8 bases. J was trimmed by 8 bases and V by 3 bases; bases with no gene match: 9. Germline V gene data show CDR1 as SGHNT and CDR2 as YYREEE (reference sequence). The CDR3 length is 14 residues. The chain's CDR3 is CASSSQGAMIGYTF. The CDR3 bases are TGTGCCAGCAGCTCTCAGGGGGCGATGATCGGCTACACCTTC.

The CDR3 bases are TGCAGCGTTGACGCCCGCACTTACACTGAAGCTTTCTTT. Translating it yields CSVDARTYTEAFF. V and J are TRBV29-1 and TRBJ1-1; no clear D. Trimming removed 3 bases from V and 3 bases from J, with 11 bases in between. Germline V gene data show CDR1 as SQVTM and CDR2 as ANQGSEA. This CDR3 region has 13 residues.

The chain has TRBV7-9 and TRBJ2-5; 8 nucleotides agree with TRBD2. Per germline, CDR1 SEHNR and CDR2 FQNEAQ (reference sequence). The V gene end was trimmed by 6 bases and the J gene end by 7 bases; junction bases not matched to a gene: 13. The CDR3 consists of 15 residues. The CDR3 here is CASSPPGLAGLTQYF. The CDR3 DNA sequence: TGTGCCAGCAGTCCCCCTGGTCTAGCGGGCCTGACCCAGTACTTC.